This TCR beta chain was recorded in a study of OX40 agonist ivuxolimab in advanced cancers. Looking at the study overall: A partial response was reached by three patients: one with hepatocellular carcinoma and two with cutaneous melanoma.

Note on this clone: Its antigen is unknown.

The CDR3 covers 17 residues. CDR1 and CDR2 from the germline V gene are MGHRA and YSYEKL. V was clipped by 4 bases and J by 0 bases; unmatched bases: 6. Anyone with autoimmune disease history or systemic immunosuppression was excluded. Profiled with immunoSEQ multiplex PCR; TCRdb holds only in-frame clones, not every one. This table holds about 82,000 clones, 85% to 90% found once. Findings of the study overall: At 0.1 to 3.0 mg/kg and by week 6, clonal expansion occurred in CD4+ and CD8+ blood T cells.

This sequence joins TRBV4-1 and TRBJ1-6; 7 positions match TRBD1. Sequenced here: CD4+ or CD8+ T cells sorted from blood, sampled in a trial of the OX40 agonist ivuxolimab. This TCR derives from an adult with an advanced solid tumor such as melanoma, head and neck, liver or kidney cancer. The chain's CDR3 is CASSPVAGGSYNSPLHF. The CDR3, as DNA: TGCGCCAGCAGCCCCGTGGCAGGGGGCTCCTATAATTCACCCCTCCACTTT.